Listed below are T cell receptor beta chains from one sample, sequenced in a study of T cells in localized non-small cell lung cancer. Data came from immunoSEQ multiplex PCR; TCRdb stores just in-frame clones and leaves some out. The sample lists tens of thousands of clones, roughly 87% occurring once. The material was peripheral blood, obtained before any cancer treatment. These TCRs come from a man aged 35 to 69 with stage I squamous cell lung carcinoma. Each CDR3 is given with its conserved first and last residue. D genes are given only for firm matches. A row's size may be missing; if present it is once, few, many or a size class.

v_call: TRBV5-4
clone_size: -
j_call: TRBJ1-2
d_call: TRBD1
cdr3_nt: TGTGCCAGCAGCACCCCCGGGACAGGGGGCAATTTTGGCTACACCTTC
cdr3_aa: CASSTPGTGGNFGYTF

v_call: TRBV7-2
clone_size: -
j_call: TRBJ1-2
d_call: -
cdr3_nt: TGTGCCAGCAGTCTAGTGGGGGTCGGCTACACCTTC
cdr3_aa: CASSLVGVGYTF

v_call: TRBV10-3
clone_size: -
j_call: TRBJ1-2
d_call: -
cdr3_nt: TGTGCCATCAGTGCTCTTATGCCTCCCAGCTACACCTTC
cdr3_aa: CAISALMPPSYTF

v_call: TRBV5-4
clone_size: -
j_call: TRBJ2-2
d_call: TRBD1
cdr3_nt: TGTGCCAGCAGCCCGGGACAGGAGTACACCGGGGAGCTGTTTTTT
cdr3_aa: CASSPGQEYTGELFF

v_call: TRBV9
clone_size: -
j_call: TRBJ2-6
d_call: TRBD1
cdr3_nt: TGTGCCAGCAGCGAGAGGGACAGGAGCTCTGGGGCCAACGTCCTGACTTTC
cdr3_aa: CASSERDRSSGANVLTF

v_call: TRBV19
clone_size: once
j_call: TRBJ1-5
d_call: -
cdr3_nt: TGTGCCAGTAGTATCGAGGGTGGGGGAGGCAATCAGCCCCAGCATTTT
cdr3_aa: CASSIEGGGGNQPQHF

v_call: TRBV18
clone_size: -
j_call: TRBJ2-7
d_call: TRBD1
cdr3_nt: TGTGCCAGCTCACCCTCACATGACAGGGGACGGGACGAGCAGTACTTC
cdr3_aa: CASSPSHDRGRDEQYF

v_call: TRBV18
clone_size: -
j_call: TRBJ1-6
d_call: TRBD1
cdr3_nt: TGTGCCAGCTCAGCCACCGGGACAGGGGAATATTCACCCCTCCACTTT
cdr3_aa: CASSATGTGEYSPLHF

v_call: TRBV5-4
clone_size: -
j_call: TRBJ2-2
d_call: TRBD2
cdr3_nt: TGTGCCAGCAGCTTCCCCCTAGCGGAGAACACCGGGGAGCTGTTTTTT
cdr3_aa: CASSFPLAENTGELFF

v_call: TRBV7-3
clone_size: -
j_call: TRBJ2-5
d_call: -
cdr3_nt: TGTGCCAGCAGCTTAAATCCAGGGACCAGAGAGACCCAGTACTTC
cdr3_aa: CASSLNPGTRETQYF

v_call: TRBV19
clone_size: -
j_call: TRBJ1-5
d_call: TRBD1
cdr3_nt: TGTGCCAGTAGTACCCCGGGACAGGGGTCCAATCAGCCCCAGCATTTT
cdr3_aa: CASSTPGQGSNQPQHF

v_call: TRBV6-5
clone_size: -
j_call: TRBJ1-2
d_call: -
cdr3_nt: TGTGCCAGCAGTCAAACCGGCGCCCGAGTCTATGGCTACACCTTC
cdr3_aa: CASSQTGARVYGYTF

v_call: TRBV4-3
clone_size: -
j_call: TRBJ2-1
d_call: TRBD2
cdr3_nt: TGCGCCAGCAGCCAAGAAGCGTTAGCGGGGGGGTACAATGAGCAGTTCTTC
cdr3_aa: CASSQEALAGGYNEQFF

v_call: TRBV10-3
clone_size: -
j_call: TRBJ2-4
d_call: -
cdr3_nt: TGTGCCATCAGTGAGAATACTGAACACATTCAGTACTTC
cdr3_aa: CAISENTEHIQYF

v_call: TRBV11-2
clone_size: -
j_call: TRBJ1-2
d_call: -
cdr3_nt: TGTGCCAGCAGCTCGCCCGACGGACGCTATGGCTACACCTTC
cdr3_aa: CASSSPDGRYGYTF

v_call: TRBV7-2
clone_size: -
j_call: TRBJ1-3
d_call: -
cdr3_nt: TGTGCCAGCAGCTTAGGCTGGGAAACTGGAAACACCATATATTTT
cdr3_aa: CASSLGWETGNTIYF

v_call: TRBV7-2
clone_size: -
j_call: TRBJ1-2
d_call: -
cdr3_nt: TGTGCCAGCAGCTTAGTAGGAGGGGCGTCTGGCTACACCTTC
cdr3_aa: CASSLVGGASGYTF

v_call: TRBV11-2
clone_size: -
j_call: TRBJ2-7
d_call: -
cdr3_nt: TGTGCCAGCAGCTTAGATCGGGACGAGCAGTACTTC
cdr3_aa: CASSLDRDEQYF

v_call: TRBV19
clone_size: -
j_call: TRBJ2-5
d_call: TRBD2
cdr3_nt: TGTGCCAGTAGTATGGGGACTAGTCCAGAGACCCAGTACTTC
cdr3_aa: CASSMGTSPETQYF

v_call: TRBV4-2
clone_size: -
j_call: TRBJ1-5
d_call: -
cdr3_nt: TGTGCCAGCAGCCAAGAGAGCAATCAGCCCCAGCATTTT
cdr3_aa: CASSQESNQPQHF

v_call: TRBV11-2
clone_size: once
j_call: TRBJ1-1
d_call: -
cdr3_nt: TGTGCCAGCAGCTTAATGAGGTCTGAAGCTTTCTTT
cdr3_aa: CASSLMRSEAFF

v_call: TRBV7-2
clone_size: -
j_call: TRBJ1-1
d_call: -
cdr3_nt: TGTGCCAGCAGCTTAGTCCCCGGATACTTCATGAACACTGAAGCTTTCTTT
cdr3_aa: CASSLVPGYFMNTEAFF

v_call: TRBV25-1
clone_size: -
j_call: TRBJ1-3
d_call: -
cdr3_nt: TGTGCCAGCAGATCTACAGCCTCTGGAAACACCATATATTTT
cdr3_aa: CASRSTASGNTIYF

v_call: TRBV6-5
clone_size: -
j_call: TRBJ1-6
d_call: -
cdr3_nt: TGTGCCAGTCAGTCCTATAATTCACCCCTCCACTTT
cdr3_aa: CASQSYNSPLHF

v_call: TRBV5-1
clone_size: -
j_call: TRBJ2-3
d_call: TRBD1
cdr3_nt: TGCGCCAGTGACAGGGTAGAAGGTAGAGGTACAGATACGCAGTATTTT
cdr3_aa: CASDRVEGRGTDTQYF

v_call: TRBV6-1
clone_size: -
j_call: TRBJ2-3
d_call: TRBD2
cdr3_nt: TGTGCCAGCTCCCCCACGGGGGGGACAGATACGCAGTATTTT
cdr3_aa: CASSPTGGTDTQYF

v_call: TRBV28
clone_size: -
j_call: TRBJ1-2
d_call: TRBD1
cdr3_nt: TGTGCCAGCAGTAGCTTGGGGACAGTAACCTACACCTTC
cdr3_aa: CASSSLGTVTYTF

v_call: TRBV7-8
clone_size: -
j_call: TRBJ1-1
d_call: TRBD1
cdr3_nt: TGTGCCAGCAGCTTCCCACCAGGGGGTCGAAACACTGAAGCTTTCTTT
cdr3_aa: CASSFPPGGRNTEAFF

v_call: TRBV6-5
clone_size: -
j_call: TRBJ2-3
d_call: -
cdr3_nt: TGTGCCAGCAGCTTCAGGGCTAGCACAGATACGCAGTATTTT
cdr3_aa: CASSFRASTDTQYF

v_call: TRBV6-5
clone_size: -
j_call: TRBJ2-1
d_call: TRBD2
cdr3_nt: TGTGCCAGCACTTTACTAGCGGAGGGGGATAATGAGCAGTTCTTC
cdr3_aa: CASTLLAEGDNEQFF

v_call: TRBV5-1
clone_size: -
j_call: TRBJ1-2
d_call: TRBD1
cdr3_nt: TGCGCCAGCAGCTTGGGGGACAGTGGTTCGGGCTACACCTTC
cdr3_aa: CASSLGDSGSGYTF

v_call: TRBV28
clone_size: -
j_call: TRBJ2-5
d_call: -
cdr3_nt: TGTGCCAGCGGTGGTCGGGCTAAACAAGAGACCCAGTACTTC
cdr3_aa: CASGGRAKQETQYF

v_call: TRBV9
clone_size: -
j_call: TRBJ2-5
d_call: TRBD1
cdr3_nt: TGTGCCAGCAGCGTATTAGGGGGCTGGGGATCCAGGGAGACCCAGTACTTC
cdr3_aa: CASSVLGGWGSRETQYF

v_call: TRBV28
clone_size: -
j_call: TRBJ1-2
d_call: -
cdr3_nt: TGTGCCAGCAGTTCCCCTGTCGGAAACTATGGCTACACCTTC
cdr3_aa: CASSSPVGNYGYTF

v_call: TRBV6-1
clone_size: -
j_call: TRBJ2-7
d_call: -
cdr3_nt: TGTGCCAGCAGTGAAGTGGGCCGCTTAGCCTACTGGACCTACGAGCAGTACTTC
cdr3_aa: CASSEVGRLAYWTYEQYF

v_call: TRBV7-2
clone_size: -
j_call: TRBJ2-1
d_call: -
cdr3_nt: TGTGCCAGCAGCGTGAGACGCAATTCGGATGAGCAGTTCTTC
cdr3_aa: CASSVRRNSDEQFF

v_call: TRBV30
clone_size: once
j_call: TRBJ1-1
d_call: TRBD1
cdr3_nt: TGTGCCTGGAGTTTCCGGACAGGGTCCTCAAGGGAGAGCACTGAAGCTTTCTTT
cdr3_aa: CAWSFRTGSSRESTEAFF

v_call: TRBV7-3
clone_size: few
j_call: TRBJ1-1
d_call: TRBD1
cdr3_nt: TGTGCCAGCAGCTCTTCGACAGGGGGCACTGAAGCTTTCTTT
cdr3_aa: CASSSSTGGTEAFF

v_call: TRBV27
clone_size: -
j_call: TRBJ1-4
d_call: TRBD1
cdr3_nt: TGTGCCAGCAGTTTATCGTGGGACAGGAGAGAAAAACTGTTTTTT
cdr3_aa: CASSLSWDRREKLFF

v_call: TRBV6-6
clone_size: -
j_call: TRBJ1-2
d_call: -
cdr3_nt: TGTGCCAGCAGCGGGGACTATGGCTACACCTTC
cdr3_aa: CASSGDYGYTF

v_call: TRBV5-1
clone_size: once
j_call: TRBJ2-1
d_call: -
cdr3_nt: TGCGCCAGCAGCTTGTGGGACGGATACAATGAGCAGTTCTTC
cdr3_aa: CASSLWDGYNEQFF

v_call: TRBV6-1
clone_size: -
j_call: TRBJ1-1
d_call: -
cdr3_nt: TGTGCCAGCAGTGTTGGACCGCGACTGAACACTGAAGCTTTCTTT
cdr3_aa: CASSVGPRLNTEAFF

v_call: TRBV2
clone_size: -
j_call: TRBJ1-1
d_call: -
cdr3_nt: TGTGCCAGCAGTGAAGGACATGCTAACACTGAAGCTTTCTTT
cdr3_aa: CASSEGHANTEAFF

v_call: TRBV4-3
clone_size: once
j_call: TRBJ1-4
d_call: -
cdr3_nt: TGCGCCAGCAGCCAAGATTGGGCAGGGCTTATTAGCGGGGGTGAAAAACTGTTTTTT
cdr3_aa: CASSQDWAGLISGGEKLFF

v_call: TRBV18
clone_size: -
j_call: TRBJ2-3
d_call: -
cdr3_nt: TGTGCCAGCTCACCACGGCAGGCCTCCACAGATACGCAGTATTTT
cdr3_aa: CASSPRQASTDTQYF

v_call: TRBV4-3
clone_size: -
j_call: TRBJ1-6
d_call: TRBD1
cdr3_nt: TGCGCCAGCAGCCAAGTGCCGGGACAGGGCTATTCACCCCTCCACTTT
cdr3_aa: CASSQVPGQGYSPLHF

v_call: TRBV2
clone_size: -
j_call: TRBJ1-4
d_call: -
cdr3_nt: TGTGCCAGCAGTGGGAGGGCTCGGGGTGAAAAACTGTTTTTT
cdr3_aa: CASSGRARGEKLFF

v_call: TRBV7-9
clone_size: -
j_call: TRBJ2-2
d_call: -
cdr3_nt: TGTGCCAGCAGCTTCCCCCAGGCCGGGGAGCTGTTTTTT
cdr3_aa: CASSFPQAGELFF

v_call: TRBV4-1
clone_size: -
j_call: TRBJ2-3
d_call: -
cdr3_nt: TGCGCCAGCAGCCCACGACAGGGAGGAGCAGATACGCAGTATTTT
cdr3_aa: CASSPRQGGADTQYF

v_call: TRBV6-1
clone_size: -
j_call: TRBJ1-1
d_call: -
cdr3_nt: TGTGCCAGCAGCCATACAGGAGGCACTGAAGCTTTCTTT
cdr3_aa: CASSHTGGTEAFF

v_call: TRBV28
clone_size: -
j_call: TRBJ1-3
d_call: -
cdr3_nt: TGTGCCAGCAGTTTAAGGGGATCCTCTGGAAACACCATATATTTT
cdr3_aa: CASSLRGSSGNTIYF

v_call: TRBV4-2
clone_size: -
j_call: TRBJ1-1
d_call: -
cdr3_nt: TGTGCCAGCAGCCATCCCGCACTGAACACTGAAGCTTTCTTT
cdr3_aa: CASSHPALNTEAFF